This passage covers 32 T cell receptor beta chains from one sample sequenced in a study of T cell repertoires in cytomegalovirus infection. TCRdb reanalysed the reads using MiXCR and keeps one entry per CDR3 protein. Among about 530,000 distinct CDR3 sequences listed, roughly 29% were seen once. Sequenced: PBMCs. All receptors come from a human donor in good health (CMV status not recorded). Some clones in this sample may be carry-over from other donors' samples.

This clonotype was counted between two and nine times. V gene TRBV11-3 combines with J gene TRBJ1-6, with 10 bases matching TRBD1. The V and J ends lost 5 bases and 9 bases, in that order; junction bases with no gene match: 4. Germline V gene data show CDR1 as SGHNT and CDR2 as YENEEA. This CDR3 contains 14 residues. The CDR3 here is CASSRGQGFSPLHF. Written as DNA, the CDR3 is TGTGCCAGCAGCAGGGGACAGGGGTTTTCACCCCTCCACTTT. The full variable domain, in which reference TRBV11-3 and TRBJ1-6 provide the parts outside the CDR3, is EAGVVQSPRYKIIEKKQPVAFWCNPISGHNTLYWYLQNLGQGPELLIRYENEEAVDDSQLPKDRFSAERLKGVDSTLKIQPAELGDSAVYLCASSRGQGFSPLHFGNGTRLTVT.

This clonotype was observed at least ten times. The chain is built from TRBV7-9 and TRBJ2-4; maybe TRBD2 (6 bases). V lost 4 bases, J lost 8 bases, and 15 bases lay in between. CDR1 SEHNR and CDR2 FQNEAQ come from the germline V gene (reference sequence). The CDR3 is 14 amino acids. CDR3 protein: CASSSSTPGDIQYF. The CDR3 bases are TGTGCCAGCAGCTCGTCGACCCCGGGGGACATTCAGTACTTC.

This clonotype was counted ten times or more. The chain joins TRBV7-6 to TRBJ2-2; D remains ambiguous. The CDR3 has 14 residues. Germline values: CDR1 SGHVS, CDR2 FNYEAQ. V gave up 0 bases and J gave up 6 bases, with 8 bases separating them. This CDR3 reads CASSLAFGSGELFF. CDR3 in DNA: TGTGCCAGCAGCTTAGCATTTGGATCCGGGGAGCTGTTTTTT.

Turning to this clonotype: This could be a read error, since a much larger clone is one nucleotide away. The CDR3 DNA is TGTGCCAGCAGCTTAGGTGTTAGCACAGATACGCAGAATTTT. Its translation: CASSLGVSTDTQNF. The chain uses TRBV7-6 and TRBJ2-3; D unclear. The CDR3 covers 14 residues. Germline-derived CDR1 and CDR2 are SGHVS and FNYEAQ.

This clonotype came up many times. The rearrangement links TRBV7-2 to TRBJ1-5; TRBD1 is a possible D gene (5 bases). The CDR3 runs to 14 residues. Germline assignment: CDR1 SGHTA and CDR2 FQGNSA. Deletions cut 5 bases from V and 2 bases from J, with 10 bases between. This CDR3 is CASSGGMGNQPQHF. The CDR3 DNA follows: TGTGCCAGCAGCGGGGGGATGGGCAATCAGCCCCAGCATTTT. Full variable domain (remainder filled in from reference TRBV7-2 and TRBJ1-5): GAGVSQSPSNKVTEKGKDVELRCDPISGHTALYWYRQSLGQGLEFLIYFQGNSAPDKSGLPSDRFSAERTGGSVSTLTIQRTQQEDSAVYLCASSGGMGNQPQHFGDGTRLSIL.

V usage is TRBV12-3 or TRBV12-4 and J usage is TRBJ2-1, with TRBD2 matching 11 bases. This CDR3 spans 15 amino acids. Trimming at V came to 7 bases and at J to 4 bases, leaving 6 bases not matched to a gene. The CDR3: CASMATSGVYNEQFF. Here the CDR3 DNA reads TGTGCCAGCATGGCGACTAGCGGGGTATACAATGAGCAGTTCTTC.

Many counts were recorded for this clonotype. The CDR3 coding sequence is TGTGCCAGCAGCTCCCTGGCCGAGCAGTACTTC. It is translated as CASSSLAEQYF. The chain is built from TRBV7-2 and TRBJ2-7; no firm D call. CDR3 length: 11 residues. In germline, CDR1 is SGHTA, CDR2 FQGNSA. Deletions cut 4 bases from V and 6 bases from J, with 7 bases between.

This clonotype was counted a few times. Here the CDR3 reads CASGPGAVTEAFF. In DNA form, the CDR3 reads TGTGCCAGCGGTCCGGGGGCGGTTACTGAAGCTTTCTTT. The genes are TRBV6-8 and TRBJ1-1; D perhaps matches TRBD1 (6 bases). V lost 8 bases and J lost 5, with 15 bases in between. The CDR3 spans 13 residues. Per germline, CDR1 MNHGY and CDR2 SAAAGT.

This clonotype was seen only a few times. The CDR3 sequence: CASSPRGAYEQYF. The CDR3 nucleotides read TGTGCCAGCAGCCCAAGGGGGGCCTACGAGCAGTACTTC. The chain couples TRBV7-6 to TRBJ2-7, with D possibly being TRBD1 or TRBD2 (6 bases each). With 5 bases removed from V and 2 bases from J, the gap between germline ends came to 10 bases. The CDR3 is 13 amino acids. Germline V gene sequence: CDR1 SGHVS, CDR2 FNYEAQ. Complete variable domain (other parts from reference TRBV7-6 and TRBJ2-7): GAGVSQSPRYKVTKRGQDVALRCDPISGHVSLYWYRQALGQGPEFLTYFNYEAQQDKSGLPNDRFSAERPEGSISTLTIQRTEQRDSAMYRCASSPRGAYEQYFGPGTRLTVT.

The rearrangement uses TRBV7-2 and TRBJ1-5, with 11 bases lining up with TRBD1. Germline V gives CDR1 SGHTA, CDR2 FQGNSA. The V and J ends lost 2 bases and 1 base, in that order; junction bases with no gene match: 22. The CDR3 totals 23 residues. The CDR3 spells CASSLPSDRGTGGEFGSNQPQHF. The CDR3 coding sequence is TGTGCCAGCAGCTTACCATCCGATCGGGGGACAGGGGGAGAGTTTGGCAGCAATCAGCCCCAGCATTTT.

CDR3 protein: CAWSEQGYYGYTF. CDR3 in DNA: TGTGCCTGGAGTGAACAGGGCTACTATGGCTACACCTTC. The chain links TRBV30 to TRBJ1-2, with D perhaps matching TRBD1 (6 bases). Looked up from germline, CDR1 is GTSNPN and CDR2 is SVGIG (reference sequence). Trimming removed 1 base at V and 3 bases at J, with 9 bases between. The CDR3 is made up of 13 amino acids.

V usage is TRBV6-4 and J usage is TRBJ1-5, with D possibly being TRBD1 (6 bases). Germline V gene data show CDR1 as MRHNA and CDR2 as SNTAGT. This CDR3 is 15 amino acids long. V lost 2 bases, J lost 1 base, and 9 bases lay in between. CDR3 sequence: CASSDEDRSNQPQHF. Written as DNA, the CDR3 is TGTGCCAGCAGTGACGAGGACAGAAGCAATCAGCCCCAGCATTTT.

This clonotype was observed a handful of times. The chain links TRBV6-2 or TRBV6-3 to TRBJ2-2; possibly TRBD2 for D (6 bases). Trimming took 2 bases from V and 6 from J, leaving 13 bases between them. The CDR3 loop spans 15 amino acids. Germline V gives CDR1 MNHEY, CDR2 SVGEGT. The DNA for the CDR3 is TGTGCCAGCAGTTACGCCGGGAGAGGAGCCGGGGAGCTGTTTTTT. Amino acids: CASSYAGRGAGELFF.

This clonotype came up a few times. The V and J genes are TRBV7-9 and TRBJ1-1, with 7 bases aligning to TRBD1. Germline values: CDR1 SEHNR, CDR2 FQNEAQ (reference sequence). The CDR3 contains 15 residues. V shed 5 bases and J 6 bases; nucleotides not matched to a gene: 12. The CDR3 protein is CASSVKTGIGAEAFF. The DNA for the CDR3 is TGTGCCAGCAGCGTCAAGACAGGGATTGGCGCTGAAGCTTTCTTT.

This clonotype has more than one count but fewer than ten. The J gene is TRBJ1-2, the V gene TRBV4-3; 7 bases align to TRBD1. V lost 0 bases and J lost 3; bases outside the gene matches: 1. The CDR3 runs to 14 residues. The germline gives CDR1 LGHNA, CDR2 YSLEER. CDR3 amino acids: CASSQDGTDYGYTF. The CDR3 region has the DNA TGCGCCAGCAGCCAAGACGGGACAGACTATGGCTACACCTTC.

In this sample, this clonotype turned up many times. The chain has TRBV12-3 or TRBV12-4 and TRBJ1-3; the match to TRBD1 covers 9 bases. V lost 5 bases and J lost 0; bases outside the gene matches: 5. The CDR3 length is 16 residues. CDR3 sequence (DNA): TGTGCCAGCAGTCCGGGACAGGGACTCTCTGGAAACACCATATATTTT. Protein: CASSPGQGLSGNTIYF.

The rearrangement joins TRBV6-6 to TRBJ2-5; the D gene is possibly TRBD1 (6 bases). The CDR3 has 17 residues. V gave up 2 bases and J gave up 4 bases, with 20 bases separating them. Per the germline V gene, CDR1 is MNHNY and CDR2 is SVGAGI (reference sequence). CDR3 bases: TGTGCCAGCAGTTACGGGGGCCTCTCACATGGAGTAGAGACCCAGTACTTC. Encoded protein: CASSYGGLSHGVETQYF.

The V and J genes are TRBV19 and TRBJ1-5; the D gene is possibly TRBD1 (5 bases). The CDR3 loop spans 16 amino acids. The germline V gene encodes CDR1 LNHDA and CDR2 SQIVND (reference sequence). Deletions cut 3 bases from V and 0 bases from J, with 12 bases between. The CDR3 sequence: CASSMGRDHSNQPQHF. The CDR3 DNA is TGTGCCAGTAGTATGGGCAGGGACCATAGCAATCAGCCCCAGCATTTT.

This chain uses TRBV5-4 with TRBJ2-3; D remains ambiguous. Trimming removed 1 base from V and 0 bases from J, with 9 bases in between. The germline gives CDR1 SGHNT, CDR2 YYREEE (reference sequence). The CDR3 sequence is 15 residues long. CDR3 DNA sequence: TGTGCCAGCAGCTTGCCTCGCTCTAGCACAGATACGCAGTATTTT. Amino acid sequence: CASSLPRSSTDTQYF.

This chain links TRBV7-9 with TRBJ2-1; TRBD2 matches at 10 bases. Trimming cost V 5 bases and J 1 base; bases outside gene matches: 5. This CDR3 region has 16 residues. Germline V gives CDR1 SEHNR, CDR2 FQNEAQ (reference sequence). This chain's CDR3 is CASSQTGLASYNEQFF. In DNA, the CDR3 is TGTGCCAGCAGCCAAACGGGACTAGCGTCCTACAATGAGCAGTTCTTC.

The CDR3 protein is CASARTGGSTGELFF. The DNA for the CDR3 is TGTGCCAGCGCAAGGACAGGGGGATCCACCGGGGAGCTGTTTTTT. The V and J genes are TRBV6-2 or TRBV6-3 and TRBJ2-2, with TRBD1 identical over 10 bases. The trim removed 8 bases at V and 4 bases at J, leaving 7 bases unmatched. The CDR3 runs to 15 residues. The germline CDR1 and CDR2 sequences are MNHEY and SVGEGT.

The chain carries TRBV7-8 and TRBJ2-5; 7 bases align to TRBD2. J lost 3 bases, V lost 2 bases, and 6 bases had no gene match. This CDR3 contains 15 residues. Per germline, CDR1 SGHVS and CDR2 FQNEAQ. CDR3 in DNA: TGTGCCAGCAGCTTATTGCCAGGGAGGGAAGAGACCCAGTACTTC. Its protein is CASSLLPGREETQYF.

V gene TRBV12-3 or TRBV12-4 combines with J gene TRBJ1-5; 8 bases fit TRBD1. This CDR3 is built from 14 residues. Trimming removed 6 bases from V and 7 bases from J; junction bases left unmatched: 8. CDR3 coding DNA: TGTGCCAGCAGCCCGCGTGACAGGGGCCAGCCCCAGCATTTT. Protein product: CASSPRDRGQPQHF.

V usage is TRBV7-2 and J usage is TRBJ2-2, with D possibly being TRBD2 (6 bases). Germline V gene lookup returns CDR1 SGHTA and CDR2 FQGNSA. The CDR3 loop spans 15 amino acids. The V and J ends lost 5 bases and 4 bases respectively, with 14 bases between them. CDR3 nucleotides: TGTGCCAGCAGCCTCAGAGCGGGCAGCACCGGGGAGCTGTTTTTT. This sequence encodes CASSLRAGSTGELFF.

This clonotype was observed a handful of times. The V call is TRBV20-1, the J call TRBJ2-5; D call uncertain. The CDR3 is 13 amino acids. Trimming shortened V by 7 bases and J by 3 bases, and 15 bases separated the two germline ends. Germline V gives CDR1 DFQATT, CDR2 SNEGSKA (reference sequence). The CDR3 loop reads CSVTERMKETQYF. The CDR3 bases are TGCAGTGTTACGGAGAGGATGAAAGAGACCCAGTACTTC.

This clonotype came up a few times. This chain connects TRBV6-1 to TRBJ2-5, with 9 bases identical to TRBD1. Germline V lookup: CDR1 MNHNS, CDR2 SASEGT. The CDR3 length is 17 residues. V trimming: 5 bases; J trimming: 4 bases; junction bases outside the gene matches: 14. CDR3 nucleotides: TGTGCCAGCAGTACCCTCCGGACAGGGGAAAGGGGAGAGACCCAGTACTTC. Translating gives CASSTLRTGERGETQYF.

This clonotype was seen a handful of times. V gene TRBV5-4 combines with J gene TRBJ1-1, with 8 bases matching TRBD1. Trimming removed 5 bases from V and 0 bases from J; junction bases left unmatched: 3. This CDR3 contains 14 residues. CDR1 is SGHNT, CDR2 YYREEE, per germline (reference sequence). CDR3 nucleotides: TGTGCCAGCAGTTCACAGGGGGTGAACACTGAAGCTTTCTTT. Its protein is CASSSQGVNTEAFF.

This chain links TRBV15 with TRBJ2-3; D possibly corresponds to TRBD2 (5 bases). The V and J ends lost 3 bases and 5 bases respectively, with 15 bases between them. This CDR3 is 15 amino acids long. Germline V lookup: CDR1 LNHNV, CDR2 YYDKDF (reference sequence). The CDR3 DNA is TGTGCCACCAGCAGCGCTGTCGTCGGGATAGATACGCAGTATTTT. Amino acid sequence: CATSSAVVGIDTQYF.

This clonotype was detected many times. The rearrangement uses TRBV12-5 and TRBJ2-2, with D hard to call. There are 14 residues in the CDR3. CDR1 is LGHNT, CDR2 FRNRAP, per germline. V lost 2 bases and J 4 bases, leaving 8 bases between the germline ends. The CDR3 is CASGLSGSTGELFF. CDR3 DNA: TGTGCTAGTGGTTTGTCAGGATCCACCGGGGAGCTGTTTTTT.

The chain is built from TRBV25-1 and TRBJ1-6; tentatively, D is TRBD1 (5 bases). The CDR3 runs 16 residues. V lost 5 bases and J lost 5, with 16 bases in between. The germline V gene encodes CDR1 MGHDK and CDR2 SYGVNS. The CDR3 bases are TGTGCCAGCAGTAGGAGCGCCGGGACGGATAATTCACCCCTCCACTTT. This translates into CASSRSAGTDNSPLHF.

This clonotype was counted only a few times. The gene calls are TRBV5-6 and TRBJ1-4; D is unclear. Trimming removed 5 bases from V and 7 bases from J, with 18 bases in between. Germline V gene data show CDR1 as SGHDT and CDR2 as YYEEEE. This CDR3 has 15 residues. Here the CDR3 reads CASRPSWERSEKLFF. The CDR3 DNA reads TGTGCCAGCAGACCGAGCTGGGAGAGGAGTGAAAAACTGTTTTTT.

The table lists this clonotype with a few counts. The V gene is TRBV25-1, the J gene TRBJ1-1; D is undetermined. CDR1 is MGHDK, CDR2 SYGVNS, per germline. The CDR3 totals 14 residues. V was cut by 0 bases and J by 0 bases, with 5 bases left in between. In DNA, the CDR3 is TGTGCCAGCAGTGAATATACGGTGAACACTGAAGCTTTCTTT. As protein: CASSEYTVNTEAFF. The full variable domain, completed using reference TRBV25-1 and TRBJ1-1, is EADIYQTPRYLVIGTGKKITLECSQTMGHDKMYWYQQDPGMELHLIHYSYGVNSTEKGDLSSESTVSRIRTEHFPLTLESARPSHTSQYLCASSEYTVNTEAFFGQGTRLTVV.